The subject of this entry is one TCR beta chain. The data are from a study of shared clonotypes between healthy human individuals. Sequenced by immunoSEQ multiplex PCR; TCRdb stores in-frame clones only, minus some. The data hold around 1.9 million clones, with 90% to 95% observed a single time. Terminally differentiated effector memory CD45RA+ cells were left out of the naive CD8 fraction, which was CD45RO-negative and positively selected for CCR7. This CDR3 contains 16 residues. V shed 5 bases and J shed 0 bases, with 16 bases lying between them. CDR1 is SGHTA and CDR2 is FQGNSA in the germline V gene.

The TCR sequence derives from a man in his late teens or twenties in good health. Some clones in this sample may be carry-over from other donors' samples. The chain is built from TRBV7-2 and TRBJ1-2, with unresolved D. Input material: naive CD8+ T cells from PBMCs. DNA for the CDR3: TGTGCCAGCAGCCCAGGCTATGGGAGTCCTAACTATGGCTACACCTTC. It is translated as CASSPGYGSPNYGYTF. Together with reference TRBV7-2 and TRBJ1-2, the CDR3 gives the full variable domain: GAGVSQSPSNKVTEKGKDVELRCDPISGHTALYWYRQSLGQGLEFLIYFQGNSAPDKSGLPSDRFSAERTGGSVSTLTIQRTQQEDSAVYLCASSPGYGSPNYGYTFGSGTRLTVV.